A selection of T cell receptor beta chains follows, all from one sample in a study of blood T cell repertoires in COVID-19. Sequencing was performed with immunoSEQ multiplex PCR; in TCRdb, only in-frame clones are kept and a portion is missing. This table holds about 200,000 clones, roughly 89% found once. Sequencing was carried out using peripheral blood. The receptors were sampled from a man in his sixties who had recovered from COVID-19. Each CDR3 is given with its conserved first and last residue. A D gene is named only where the DNA matches it firmly. Not all rows give a size; the values are once, few, many and, for expanded clones, a class.

>TRBV19|NA|NA|TRBJ2-2
TGTGCCAGTAGTTCACTGCAACTGATTACTCGGGCCGGGGAGCTGTTTTTT
CASSSLQLITRAGELFF
>TRBV19|TRBD2|NA|TRBJ2-3
TGTGCCAGTAGCGTGGGGACTAGCGGGGGTTCGGGGGATACGCAGTATTTT
CASSVGTSGGSGDTQYF
>TRBV7-9|NA|NA|TRBJ1-1
TGTGCCAGCAGCTTACAGGGGAAGGGCACTGAAGCTTTCTTT
CASSLQGKGTEAFF
>TRBV18|NA|NA|TRBJ2-1
TGTGCCAGCTCCCTAGGACAGTACAATGAGCAGTTCTTC
CASSLGQYNEQFF
>TRBV10-3|NA|NA|TRBJ2-7
TGTGCCATCAGTGAGTCGGGCAGGGGCGAGCAGTACTTC
CAISESGRGEQYF
>TRBV19|NA|once|TRBJ1-1
TGTGCCAGTAGTCCAGGACAGAAAGCTTTCTTT
CASSPGQKAFF
>TRBV4-1|TRBD1|NA|TRBJ1-4
TGCGCCAGCAGCCAAGGAAACAGGGGGCGCGGGGAAAAACTGTTTTTT
CASSQGNRGRGEKLFF
>TRBV18|NA|NA|TRBJ1-2
TGTGCCAGCTCACCATCAACAAATGACTATGGCTACACCTTC
CASSPSTNDYGYTF
>TRBV3-1/TRBV3-2|TRBD2|NA|TRBJ2-5
TGTGCCAGCAGCCTATTAGCGGGCTGGCAAGAGACCCAGTACTTC
CASSLLAGWQETQYF
>TRBV12-3/TRBV12-4|TRBD1|NA|TRBJ1-1
TGTGCCAGCAGTTCGGGACAGGGGGCCAGGGCTTTCTTT
CASSSGQGARAFF
>TRBV10-3|TRBD1|NA|TRBJ2-6
TGTGCCATCAGTGGGACAGGGGGCAGTTCTGGGGCCAACGTCCTGACTTTC
CAISGTGGSSGANVLTF
>TRBV19|NA|NA|TRBJ2-7
TGTGCCAGTAGCAGGGTGGAGGGGGCGGTCGAGCAGTACTTC
CASSRVEGAVEQYF
>TRBV11-3|TRBD2|NA|TRBJ2-1
TGTGCCAGCAGCTCTTTCAGTAGCGGGAGGGGGGGCAATGAGCAGTTCTTC
CASSSFSSGRGGNEQFF
>TRBV5-1|NA|NA|TRBJ2-1
TGCGCCAGCAGCTTGACACTCAGGGACAATGAGCAGTTCTTC
CASSLTLRDNEQFF
>TRBV12-5|TRBD1|NA|TRBJ2-7
TGTGCTAGTGGTCTCAGGGGGAAGACCGCCGAGCAGTACTTC
CASGLRGKTAEQYF
>TRBV9|NA|NA|TRBJ2-7
TGTGCCAGCAGCGTAGAGGGCGGGGCGGCCTACGAGCAGTACTTC
CASSVEGGAAYEQYF
>TRBV5-5|NA|once|TRBJ1-4
TGTGCCAGCAGCTTGACTACGAGGGAAAAACTGTTTTTT
CASSLTTREKLFF
>TRBV5-1|TRBD1|NA|TRBJ1-2
TGCGCCAGCAGCGCCGGACAGGTCTATGGCTACACCTTC
CASSAGQVYGYTF
>TRBV27|TRBD2|NA|TRBJ2-7
TGTGCCAGCAGTTTTTATCCTAGCGGGAATTACGAGCAGTACTTC
CASSFYPSGNYEQYF
>TRBV27|NA|few|TRBJ1-5
TGTGCCAGCAGTTTGGTTCAGGGTGGCAATCAGCCCCAGCATTTT
CASSLVQGGNQPQHF
>TRBV19|TRBD1|NA|TRBJ2-2
TGTGCCAGTAAGGGTATGACAGGGACCGGGGAGCTGTTTTTT
CASKGMTGTGELFF
>TRBV11-2|TRBD2|NA|TRBJ2-3
TGTGCCAGCAGCTTATTCGTAGCGGGAGGACGAGATACGCAGTATTTT
CASSLFVAGGRDTQYF
>TRBV5-1|TRBD1|NA|TRBJ1-1
TGCGCCAGCAGCTTGTCCGGGACAGGGGGCTATACTGAAGCTTTCTTT
CASSLSGTGGYTEAFF
>TRBV10-3|TRBD1|NA|TRBJ2-7
TGTGCCATCAGTGGACAGGGGGGAAATTACGAGCAGTACTTC
CAISGQGGNYEQYF
>TRBV7-3|TRBD1|NA|TRBJ2-5
TGTGCCAGCAGCGCCGGACAGGGGGCGGGGGAGACCCAGTACTTC
CASSAGQGAGETQYF
>TRBV13|NA|once|TRBJ1-2
TGTGCCAGCAGCTTAGAAGGCGGCCGTTCCATTTATGGCTACACCTTC
CASSLEGGRSIYGYTF
>TRBV5-8|NA|few|TRBJ1-5
TGTGCCAGCAGCTTAGAGAATCAGCCCCAGCATTTT
CASSLENQPQHF
>TRBV12-5|TRBD2|once|TRBJ2-1
TGTGCTAGTGGTTTGGCTGGGACTAAACCTAATGAGCAGTTCTTC
CASGLAGTKPNEQFF